This TCR beta chain was profiled in a study of T cells in narcolepsy (dated by TCRdb to the late 2010s). In terms of the full investigation: The study enrolled patients with narcolepsy type 1 or type 2 (NT1, NT2) together with healthy control donors. Autoreactive T cells targeting hypocretin neuron self-antigens (hypocretin, TRIB2) were sought in narcolepsy patients, and TCR Vbeta sequencing was used to track clonotypes in blood and CSF. Study-level results and caveats: Some blood memory CD4+ repertoires from patients and controls contained no sequences matching autoreactive T cell clones. Numbers of sequenced blood memory CD4+ clonotypes were comparable, with averages of some 38,000 in patients and some 30,000 in controls. Autoreactive clonotypes were reported to be detected serially in the blood of the same patients and of different patients, but not in the blood of healthy controls. In plots comparing CSF and blood CD4+ T cell clonotypes from the same patient, HCRT-specific and TRIB2-specific autoreactive clonotypes were highlighted.

The library was prepared using the immunoSEQ multiplex PCR assay. In its TCRdb copy, this immuneACCESS table keeps in-frame sequences only and misses some clones. Where compared with another copy, unresolved V genes explain less than half of these, and the others have no known cause. The sample contains about 40,000 clones, approximately 88% of them found a single time. Approximately 1.2% of the sample is in the top ten clones. A word on this clone: Its antigen target is currently unknown. No base qualities exist here, and no much larger clone lies one base off it.

Trimming removed 6 bases from V and 0 bases from J, leaving 12 bases between the germline ends. Sequences MNHNS (CDR1) and SASEGT (CDR2) are obtained from the germline V gene. From cysteine to phenylalanine, the CDR3 is 15 amino acids long. CDR3 DNA only is kept here, 45 bases in frame from base 1. Memory CD4+ T cells were sorted ex vivo from peripheral blood of narcolepsy patients and healthy controls for TCR Vbeta sequencing. Recombination connected TRBV6-1 to TRBJ1-5, with the D gene too uncertain to name. The sequencing sample was made of CD45RA- memory CD4+ T cells from PBMCs. This sample's cell subset or site label indicates: memory T cells sorted ex vivo from peripheral blood. The source of this sequence is a human donor with narcolepsy. CDR3 reads: CASSSLGGSNQPQHF. In nucleotide form, the sequence is TGTGCCAGCAGCTCCCTGGGAGGTAGCAATCAGCCCCAGCATTTT.